This T cell receptor (beta chain) stems from a study of lymphopenia after photon versus proton radiotherapy. Whole-study results and caveats: After lymphocyte nadir, photon-treated repertoires showed oligoclonal expansion, especially CD8+ Temra. Better survival with proton therapy was suggested as possible, not demonstrated.

This clone was found once. Its target is unknown. Using immunoSEQ multiplex PCR, the repertoire was profiled, and TCRdb retains in-frame clones only, with some absent. In the table there are 15,000 to 20,000 clones, about nine tenths of which are singletons. Germline values: CDR1 LNHDA, CDR2 SQIVND (reference sequence). The V and J ends lost 8 bases and 0 bases respectively, with 14 bases between them. The CDR3 consists of 15 residues. This chain connects TRBV19 to TRBJ1-3; D might be TRBD1 (6 bases). Sequencing was performed on peripheral blood, taken from a patient treated with proton-based radiotherapy. The clonotype was recovered from a man in his sixties or seventies with pancreatic cancer. The CDR3 DNA sequence: TGTGCCAGTCATACAGGGAGGAACTCTGGAAACACCATATATTTT. The encoded protein is CASHTGRNSGNTIYF.